This entry is about one T cell receptor (beta chain). The data originate from a study of control samples from healthy donors and cancer patients. Losses at the gene ends were 4 bases for V and 3 bases for J; bases not matched to a gene: 9. This CDR3 contains 16 residues. Germline-derived CDR1 and CDR2 are SGDLS and YYNGEE. Here immunoSEQ multiplex PCR was the method, and the copy in TCRdb shows in-frame clones only, minus some. The sample holds approximately 160,000 clones; about 93% are singletons and the top ten take approximately 4%. The sample taken for sequencing was blood. This clonotype was sampled from an older woman in good health. V and J are TRBV9 and TRBJ1-1; 10 bases are shared with TRBD1. The CDR3 protein is CASSSADRGPYTEAFF. Here the CDR3 DNA reads TGTGCCAGCAGCTCAGCCGACAGGGGGCCTTACACTGAAGCTTTCTTT.